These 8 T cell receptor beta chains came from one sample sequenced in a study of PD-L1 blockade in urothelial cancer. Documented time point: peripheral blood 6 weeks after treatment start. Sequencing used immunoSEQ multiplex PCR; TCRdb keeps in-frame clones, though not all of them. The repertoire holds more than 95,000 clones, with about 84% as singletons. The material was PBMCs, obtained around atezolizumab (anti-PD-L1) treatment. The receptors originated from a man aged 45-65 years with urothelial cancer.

DNA of the CDR3: TGTGCCAGCAGTACCGGGACAGCCCATGAAAAACTGTTTTTT. Its protein product is CASSTGTAHEKLFF. V and J are TRBV2 and TRBJ1-4; 7 bases agree with TRBD1. Germline loops: CDR1 SNHLY, CDR2 FYNNEI. J was trimmed by 6 bases and V by 5 bases; bases with no gene match: 6. The length of the CDR3 is 14 residues.

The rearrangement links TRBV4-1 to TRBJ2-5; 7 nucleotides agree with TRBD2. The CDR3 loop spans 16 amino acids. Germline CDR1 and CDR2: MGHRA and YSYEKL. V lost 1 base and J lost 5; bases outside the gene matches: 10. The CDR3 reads CASSQVVSGGRETQYF. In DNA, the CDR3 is TGCGCCAGCAGCCAAGTTGTATCGGGAGGTCGGGAGACCCAGTACTTC.

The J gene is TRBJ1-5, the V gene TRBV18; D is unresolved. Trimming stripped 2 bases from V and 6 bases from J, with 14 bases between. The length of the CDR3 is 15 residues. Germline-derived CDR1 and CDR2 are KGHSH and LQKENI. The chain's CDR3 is CASSPGIEGSQPQHF. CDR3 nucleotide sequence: TGTGCCAGCTCACCAGGTATAGAGGGAAGTCAGCCCCAGCATTTT. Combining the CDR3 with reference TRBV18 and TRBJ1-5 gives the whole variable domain NAGVMQNPRHLVRRRGQEARLRCSPMKGHSHVYWYRQLPEEGLKFMVYLQKENIIDESGMPKERFSAEFPKEGPSILRIQQVVRGDSAAYFCASSPGIEGSQPQHFGDGTRLSIL.

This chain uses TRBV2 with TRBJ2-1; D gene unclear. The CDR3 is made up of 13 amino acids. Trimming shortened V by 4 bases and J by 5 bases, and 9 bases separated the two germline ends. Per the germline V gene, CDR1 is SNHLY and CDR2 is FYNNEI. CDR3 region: CASSGRAHNEQFF. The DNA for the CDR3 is TGTGCCAGCAGTGGAAGAGCGCACAATGAGCAGTTCTTC.

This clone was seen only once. This chain's CDR3 is CASSIGQLAGGNEQFF. CDR3 coding DNA: TGTGCCAGTAGTATAGGTCAACTAGCGGGAGGGAATGAGCAGTTCTTC. The chain uses TRBV19 and TRBJ2-1; 13 positions agree with TRBD2. J lost 7 bases, V lost 1 base, and 4 bases had no gene match. CDR3 length: 16 amino acids. In germline, CDR1 is LNHDA, CDR2 SQIVND (reference sequence).

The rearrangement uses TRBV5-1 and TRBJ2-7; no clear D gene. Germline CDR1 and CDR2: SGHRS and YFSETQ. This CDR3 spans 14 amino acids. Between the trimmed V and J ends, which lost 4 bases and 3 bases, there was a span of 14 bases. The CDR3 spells CASSPRYLGYEQYF. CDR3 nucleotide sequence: TGCGCCAGCAGCCCCCGCTATCTAGGCTACGAGCAGTACTTC.

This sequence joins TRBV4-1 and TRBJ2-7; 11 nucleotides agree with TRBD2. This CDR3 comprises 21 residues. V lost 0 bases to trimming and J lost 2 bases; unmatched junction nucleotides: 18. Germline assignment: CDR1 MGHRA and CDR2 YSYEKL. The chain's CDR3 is CASSQDPGLAGRPTLPYEQYF. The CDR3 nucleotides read TGCGCCAGCAGCCAAGATCCCGGACTAGCGGGCCGGCCAACCTTACCCTACGAGCAGTACTTC.

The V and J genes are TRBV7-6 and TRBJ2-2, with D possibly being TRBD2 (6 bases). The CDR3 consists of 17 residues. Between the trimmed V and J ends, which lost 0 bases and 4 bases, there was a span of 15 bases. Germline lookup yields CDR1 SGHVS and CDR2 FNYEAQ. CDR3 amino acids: CASSLASGTPSTGELFF. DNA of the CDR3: TGTGCCAGCAGCTTAGCTAGCGGAACCCCGAGCACCGGGGAGCTGTTTTTT.